Below, 23 T cell receptor beta chains from the same sample are listed, as sequenced in a study of graft-versus-host responses after intestinal transplantation. Their antigens remain unidentified. Sequencing used immunoSEQ multiplex PCR; TCRdb keeps in-frame clones, though not all of them. The sample contains roughly 93,000 clones, less than 95% of which appear only once. The source material was unstimulated CD8+ T cells sorted from spleen or lymph node cells, sampled before transplant. The receptors derive from a human donor who was the organ donor for an intestinal transplant.

This clone was seen only a few times. This chain uses TRBV4-3 with TRBJ1-1; D is uncertain. CDR1 LGHNA and CDR2 YSLEER come from the germline V gene. This CDR3 has 16 amino acids. Trimming took 0 bases from V and 1 from J, leaving 12 bases between them. In nucleotides, the CDR3 is TGCGCCAGCAGCCAAGATGCAATAGGAGGGAACACTGAAGCTTTCTTT. Residues: CASSQDAIGGNTEAFF.

The chain's CDR3 is CASGLGTGDNSPLHF. The DNA of the CDR3 is TGCGCCAGCGGCCTCGGGACGGGGGATAATTCACCCCTCCACTTT. The chain carries TRBV4-1 and TRBJ1-6; D might be TRBD1 (5 bases). Per the germline V gene, CDR1 is MGHRA and CDR2 is YSYEKL. The CDR3 is made up of 15 amino acids. V lost 8 bases, J lost 5 bases, and 16 bases lay in between.

This chain joins TRBV7-2 and TRBJ1-2; D remains ambiguous. Trimming removed 6 bases at V and 4 bases at J, with 6 bases between. CDR3 size: 11 residues. Germline loops: CDR1 SGHTA, CDR2 FQGNSA. The CDR3 here is CASSSSYGYTF. DNA for the CDR3: TGTGCCAGCAGTTCGAGCTATGGCTACACCTTC.

The chain links TRBV6-1 to TRBJ1-2; perhaps TRBD1 as D (6 bases). The CDR3 contains 14 residues. In germline, CDR1 is MNHNS, CDR2 SASEGT. V was cut by 1 base and J by 4 bases, with 10 bases left in between. The chain's CDR3 is CASSEGGTTYGYTF. The CDR3, as DNA: TGTGCCAGCAGTGAAGGAGGGACAACCTATGGCTACACCTTC.

Written as DNA, the CDR3 is TGCAGCGTCCTGGACTTCTCTGGCTACACCTTC. Residues: CSVLDFSGYTF. The chain employs TRBV29-1 and TRBJ1-2; D uncertain. This CDR3 has 11 amino acids. Per the germline V gene, CDR1 is SQVTM and CDR2 is ANQGSEA. V was pared by 6 bases and J by 7 bases, with 12 bases between.

V usage is TRBV29-1 and J usage is TRBJ1-5; D is ambiguous. V lost 6 bases and J 2 bases, leaving 14 bases between the germline ends. The V gene's germline CDR1 is SQVTM and CDR2 ANQGSEA. The CDR3 contains 14 residues. The CDR3 nucleotides are TGCAGCGTGGCCGGGGTTTCATGCAATCAGCCCCAGCATTTT. Protein: CSVAGVSCNQPQHF.

The chain is built from TRBV7-3 and TRBJ1-6; no definite D call. The germline V gene encodes CDR1 SGHTA and CDR2 FQGTGA. Trimming cost V 6 bases and J 0 bases, with 9 bases left between them. This CDR3 region has 15 residues. The CDR3: CASRATDSYNSPLHF. The CDR3 coding sequence is TGTGCCAGCAGAGCTACAGACTCCTATAATTCACCCCTCCACTTT.

The chain has TRBV6-6 and TRBJ2-5, with 7 bases fitting TRBD2. In germline, CDR1 is MNHNY, CDR2 SVGAGI (reference sequence). J was trimmed by 11 bases and V by 0 bases; bases with no gene match: 6. This CDR3 spans 13 amino acids. The CDR3 sequence is CASSYSLGGEQYF. The CDR3 DNA is TGTGCCAGCAGTTACTCCCTTGGGGGGGAGCAGTACTTC.

The V and J genes are TRBV29-1 and TRBJ2-7; no definite D call. Per the germline V gene, CDR1 is SQVTM and CDR2 is ANQGSEA. The V and J ends lost 0 bases and 6 bases respectively, with 18 bases between them. This CDR3 contains 15 residues. The CDR3 loop reads CSVEDSAWPFGEQYF. The CDR3 DNA reads TGCAGCGTTGAAGATTCAGCGTGGCCCTTTGGCGAGCAGTACTTC.

The V gene is TRBV5-6, the J gene TRBJ2-5, with a tentative D call TRBD2 (6 bases). This CDR3 contains 14 residues. V dropped 3 bases and J dropped 5 bases, with 14 bases sitting between them. Germline CDR1 reads SGHDT; CDR2 reads YYEEEE. The CDR3 protein is CASSWSTGDETQYF. The CDR3 DNA is TGTGCCAGCAGCTGGAGCACGGGGGACGAGACCCAGTACTTC.

This clone was found a few times. The chain couples TRBV11-2 to TRBJ1-2; D is uncertain. Trimming shortened V by 7 bases and J by 8 bases, and 23 bases separated the two germline ends. From germline, CDR1 is SGHAT and CDR2 FQNNGV. This CDR3 spans 15 amino acids. The CDR3 spells CASTDQPGAALGYTF. The DNA for the CDR3 is TGTGCCAGCACCGATCAACCGGGAGCCGCCTTGGGCTACACCTTC. Drawing the rest from reference TRBV11-2 and TRBJ1-2, the complete variable domain is EAGVAQSPRYKIIEKRQSVAFWCNPISGHATLYWYQQILGQGPKLLIQFQNNGVVDDSQLPKDRFSAERLKGVDSTLKIQPAKLEDSAVYLCASTDQPGAALGYTFGSGTRLTVV.

The gene calls are TRBV29-1 and TRBJ2-3, with a tentative D call TRBD1 (6 bases). The CDR3 totals 16 residues. Germline V gives CDR1 SQVTM, CDR2 ANQGSEA. V shed 4 bases and J shed 2 bases, with 19 bases lying between them. The CDR3 DNA reads TGCAGCGTTGTCGGTTGGAACAGGGAAGACACAGATACGCAGTATTTT. This gives the protein CSVVGWNREDTDTQYF.

V usage is TRBV13 and J usage is TRBJ2-3; TRBD1 matches 8 bases. The CDR3 has 16 amino acids. With 3 bases clipped from V and 2 bases from J, the junction kept 7 bases outside the gene matches. The germline V gene encodes CDR1 PRHDT and CDR2 FYEKMQ (reference sequence). CDR3 sequence (DNA): TGTGCCAGCAGCTTGCGAGGGACAGGACTCACAGATACGCAGTATTTT. It yields the protein CASSLRGTGLTDTQYF.

The rearrangement links TRBV6-1 to TRBJ2-7; D is unclear. CDR1 is MNHNS, CDR2 SASEGT, per germline. Trimming pared 2 bases from V and 0 bases from J, leaving 8 bases between. The CDR3 runs 14 residues. Written as DNA, the CDR3 is TGTGCCAGCAGTGAATTTGTCAACTCCTACGAGCAGTACTTC. It encodes CASSEFVNSYEQYF.

The chain joins TRBV19 to TRBJ2-2, with TRBD2 identical over 13 bases. The ends lost 5 bases at V and 0 bases at J; junction bases unmatched: 3. This CDR3 has 17 residues. Germline-derived CDR1 and CDR2 are LNHDA and SQIVND (reference sequence). The CDR3 region has the DNA TGTGCCAGTAGTTGGACTAGCGGGGGCGCGAACACCGGGGAGCTGTTTTTT. Translation gives CASSWTSGGANTGELFF.

This rearrangement joins TRBV19 to TRBJ1-4; D possibly corresponds to TRBD1 (5 bases). V lost 6 bases to trimming and J lost 8 bases, with 19 bases between them. The CDR3 sequence is 15 residues long. CDR1 is LNHDA, CDR2 SQIVND, per germline (reference sequence). CDR3 nucleotides: TGTGCCAGTAGCCCTGGGGGGGACGTCGGCGAAAAACTGTTTTTT. It encodes CASSPGGDVGEKLFF.

V usage is TRBV19 and J usage is TRBJ2-5; 7 bases fit TRBD1. The last part of the DNA fits TRBJ2-7 better; the J call may be wrong. The CDR3 has 14 residues. Germline values: CDR1 LNHDA, CDR2 SQIVND (reference sequence). The CDR3 coding sequence is TGTGCCAGTAGTATTTCCACCAGGGGGTACGAGCAGTACTTC. Translation gives CASSISTRGYEQYF.

The chain couples TRBV4-3 to TRBJ1-1, with D uncertain. The germline V gene has CDR1 LGHNA and CDR2 YSLEER. The CDR3 has 11 amino acids. The V end was cut by 0 bases, the J end by 9 bases, with 5 bases between. The CDR3 bases are TGCGCCAGCAGCCAAGAGCAGAAAGCTTTCTTT. It yields the protein CASSQEQKAFF.

J is TRBJ1-2 and V is TRBV18, with 10 bases that match TRBD1. V was pared by 4 bases and J by 6 bases, with 5 bases of the junction left unmatched. The length of the CDR3 is 14 residues. CDR1 and CDR2 (germline): KGHSH, LQKENI. The CDR3 DNA reads TGTGCCAGCTCACTTCGACAGGGGGCGCATGGCTACACCTTC. Its protein is CASSLRQGAHGYTF.

CDR3 in DNA: TGCGCCAGCAGAGATACTGACAGGGCTTTTAATCAGCCCCAGCATTTT. It translates to CASRDTDRAFNQPQHF. The chain combines TRBV4-1 with TRBJ1-5; 7 nucleotides match TRBD1. Germline V gene sequence: CDR1 MGHRA, CDR2 YSYEKL. This CDR3 is built from 16 residues. The V and J ends lost 6 bases and 4 bases, in that order; junction bases with no gene match: 12.

The chain employs TRBV2 and TRBJ1-2; D is perhaps TRBD1 (5 bases). V was trimmed by 8 bases and J by 2 bases, leaving 12 bases between them. The CDR3 runs 13 residues. Germline V gives CDR1 SNHLY, CDR2 FYNNEI. CDR3 sequence reads: CASLTSGNYGYTF. In DNA, the CDR3 is TGTGCCAGCCTAACCTCAGGGAACTATGGCTACACCTTC.

This sequence joins TRBV27 and TRBJ1-1; D remains unclear. The CDR3 is made up of 12 amino acids. Germline V gives CDR1 MNHEY, CDR2 SMNVEV (reference sequence). Trimming removed 8 bases at V and 0 bases at J, with 7 bases between. The CDR3 nucleotides read TGTGCCAGCGGCAGGATGAACACTGAAGCTTTCTTT. It yields the protein CASGRMNTEAFF.

This clone was seen just once. This chain joins TRBV27 and TRBJ2-5, with D perhaps TRBD2 (6 bases). The CDR3 has 14 residues. V was pared by 6 bases and J by 0 bases, with 11 bases between. Germline V CDR1 and CDR2: MNHEY, SMNVEV (reference sequence). The CDR3 coding sequence is TGTGCCAGCAGCAACCTAGCGAACCAAGAGACCCAGTACTTC. Encoded protein: CASSNLANQETQYF.